The T cell receptor (beta chain) under discussion was sequenced for a study of vaccination effects on CD4 cells after COVID-19. A 10-day culture period preceded the isolation of CD4+ T cells. According to the study, vaccine recipients showed no prior SARS-CoV-2 infection and negative nucleocapsid antibodies. Germline-derived CDR1 and CDR2 are SGHRS and YFSETQ. The CDR3 sequence is 15 residues long. V lost 0 bases and J lost 2, with 11 bases in between. This clone was observed a few times. The antigen remains undetermined. Some clones are missing from TCRdb's copy, which holds only in-frame ones; the method was immunoSEQ multiplex PCR. The data show more than 30,000 clones, with about four fifths seen just once and 2.5% to 3.5% held by the top ten.

The chain uses TRBV5-1 and TRBJ2-5; D not certain. Material: CD4+ T cells from PBMCs cultured without peptide, obtained before COVID-19 vaccination. This clonotype originated in a human donor who received a COVID-19 vaccine. The DNA for the CDR3 is TGCGCCAGCAGCTTGGCTCAGGCGGCACAAGAGACCCAGTACTTC. It specifies CASSLAQAAQETQYF.